A single sample is the source of the 18 T cell receptor beta chains below, sequenced in a study of blood T cell repertoires in COVID-19. Some clones are missing from TCRdb's copy, which holds only in-frame ones; the method was immunoSEQ multiplex PCR. The sample holds some 290,000 clones, around 85% seen once. The material sequenced was peripheral blood. Receptor source: a woman aged 30 to 39 with COVID-19, enrolled during active disease.

The table lists this clone with a count of one. The chain is built from TRBV18 and TRBJ1-1; 7 bases are shared with TRBD1. V gave up 8 bases and J gave up 0 bases; unmatched junction bases: 15. This CDR3 has 17 amino acids. Germline CDR1 and CDR2: KGHSH and LQKENI. Here the CDR3 DNA reads TGTGCCAGCGCCCTCCATGGGACAGAACCCATGAACACTGAAGCTTTCTTT. Protein sequence: CASALHGTEPMNTEAFF.

The rearrangement uses TRBV9 and TRBJ1-1; 10 bases line up with TRBD1. V gave up 4 bases and J gave up 7 bases; unmatched junction bases: 7. The CDR3 loop spans 14 amino acids. Germline loops: CDR1 SGDLS, CDR2 YYNGEE. The CDR3 nucleotides are TGTGCCAGCAGCTTTGGGGGGACAGGGGTTGAAGCTTTCTTT. Its translation is CASSFGGTGVEAFF.

This clone was counted a few times. The chain links TRBV5-6 to TRBJ1-2, with unresolved D. With 6 bases removed from V and 4 bases from J, the gap between germline ends came to 16 bases. The CDR3 totals 14 residues. Germline CDR1 and CDR2: SGHDT and YYEEEE. CDR3 bases: TGTGCCAGCATCTTCGGAGGGAGCCCCTATGGCTACACCTTC. Its protein is CASIFGGSPYGYTF.

This clone was observed a single time. This chain links TRBV5-1 with TRBJ1-4, with 9 bases identical to TRBD1. The CDR3 is made up of 16 amino acids. Germline V gene lookup returns CDR1 SGHRS and CDR2 YFSETQ. V lost 4 bases and J lost 10; bases outside the gene matches: 14. CDR3 loop: CASSPSDRGTVGKLFF. The CDR3 nucleotides read TGCGCCAGCAGCCCTTCAGACAGGGGGACCGTAGGAAAACTGTTTTTT.

J is TRBJ1-1 and V is TRBV21-1; the D segment call TRBD1 is taken from the table without a DNA check. TRBV21-1 is a known pseudogene. This CDR3 has 15 residues. The CDR3 nucleotides read TGTGCCAGCAGCAAAGTTAGGGGGCTGGAGACTGAAGCTTTCTTT. Translating it yields CASSKVRGLETEAFF.

This chain links TRBV19 with TRBJ1-5; D not resolved. Trimming pared 8 bases from V and 0 bases from J, leaving 11 bases between. The CDR3 covers 14 residues. CDR1 LNHDA and CDR2 SQIVND come from the germline V gene (reference sequence). DNA for the CDR3: TGTGCCAGTCTTGAGGGTTATAGCAATCAGCCCCAGCATTTT. Protein product: CASLEGYSNQPQHF.

The chain has TRBV19 and TRBJ2-2; 11 positions agree with TRBD2. The CDR3 totals 18 residues. Unmatched junction bases numbered 15, after V lost 5 bases and J lost 7 bases. Looked up from germline, CDR1 is LNHDA and CDR2 is SQIVND (reference sequence). In DNA, the CDR3 is TGTGCCAGTAGTCCCACGGGTGTTAGCGGGGGGGCCGTCGGGGAGCTGTTTTTT. Translated: CASSPTGVSGGAVGELFF.

The V gene is TRBV2, the J gene TRBJ1-5, with 8 positions matching TRBD1. Per the germline V gene, CDR1 is SNHLY and CDR2 is FYNNEI. The CDR3 is 13 residues long. Trimming cost V 6 bases and J 7 bases; bases outside gene matches: 5. The CDR3 here is CASRPDRDQPQHF. The CDR3 region has the DNA TGTGCCAGCAGGCCGGACAGGGACCAGCCCCAGCATTTT.

V and J are TRBV7-9 and TRBJ1-1, with D maybe TRBD1 (5 bases). Trimming pared 7 bases from V and 3 bases from J, leaving 9 bases between. The CDR3 spans 12 residues. Germline assignment: CDR1 SEHNR and CDR2 FQNEAQ (reference sequence). The CDR3 DNA sequence: TGTGCCAGCATAGCGGGGCACACTGAAGCTTTCTTT. This gives the protein CASIAGHTEAFF.

The chain couples TRBV10-1 to TRBJ2-5, with D possibly matching TRBD2 (6 bases). Germline CDR1 WNHNN, CDR2 SYGVQD (reference sequence). The CDR3 has 15 amino acids. The V gene lost 0 bases and the J gene lost 4 bases, with 12 bases spanning the gap. CDR3 sequence: CASSESQPGVETQYF. The CDR3 DNA reads TGCGCCAGCAGTGAGTCGCAACCGGGAGTAGAGACCCAGTACTTC.

The V call is TRBV2, the J call TRBJ1-2; no firm D call. Trimming took off 8 bases at V and 3 bases at J, with 16 bases between the two ends. This CDR3 comprises 14 residues. Germline lookup yields CDR1 SNHLY and CDR2 FYNNEI. The CDR3 spells CASAPVWGDYGYTF. The CDR3 DNA sequence: TGTGCCAGCGCCCCCGTGTGGGGAGACTATGGCTACACCTTC.

V and J are TRBV5-4 and TRBJ2-7; 7 bases align to TRBD2. V was pared by 4 bases and J by 2 bases, with 12 bases of the junction left unmatched. Per the germline V gene, CDR1 is SGHNT and CDR2 is YYREEE (reference sequence). The CDR3 spans 16 residues. The CDR3 coding sequence is TGTGCCAGCAGCCCGCGCGGCGGGGGACCTCCCTACGAGCAGTACTTC. Encoded protein: CASSPRGGGPPYEQYF.

The rearrangement links TRBV5-5 to TRBJ1-1, with D perhaps TRBD1 (5 bases). This CDR3 spans 13 amino acids. Germline-derived CDR1 and CDR2 are SGHKS and YYEKEE (reference sequence). V was clipped by 3 bases and J by 4 bases, with 10 bases between them. CDR3 in amino acids: CASSWGGITEAFF. The CDR3 DNA is TGTGCCAGCAGCTGGGGGGGAATCACTGAAGCTTTCTTT.

This clone occurred once. The genes are TRBV2 and TRBJ1-1, with D possibly matching TRBD1 (5 bases). The CDR3 covers 13 residues. The germline CDR1 and CDR2 sequences are SNHLY and FYNNEI. V lost 4 bases and J 0 bases, leaving 6 bases between the germline ends. CDR3 DNA sequence: TGTGCCAGCAGTGCGACAGTGAACACTGAAGCTTTCTTT. It codes for CASSATVNTEAFF.

The chain combines TRBV5-1 with TRBJ1-3; D gene unclear. Germline CDR1 and CDR2: SGHRS and YFSETQ. Trimming left V 0 bases short and J 0 bases short, with 10 bases between. This CDR3 region has 16 residues. CDR3 bases: TGCGCCAGCAGCTTGGACCCTTCGAGCTCTGGAAACACCATATATTTT. This sequence encodes CASSLDPSSSGNTIYF.

This sequence joins TRBV18 and TRBJ1-1; no firm D call. Germline CDR1 reads KGHSH; CDR2 reads LQKENI. The CDR3 contains 14 residues. V lost 4 bases to trimming and J lost 1 base, with 10 bases between them. For the CDR3, the DNA is TGTGCCAGCTCACTCATTCAGGAGAACACTGAAGCTTTCTTT. Its protein product is CASSLIQENTEAFF.

This chain connects TRBV3-1 (or the pseudogene TRBV3-2) to TRBJ1-1; 8 nucleotides match TRBD1. CDR3 length: 18 amino acids. J was trimmed by 3 bases and V by 0 bases; bases with no gene match: 12. Germline V gene sequence: CDR1 LGHDT, CDR2 YNNKEL (reference sequence). The CDR3 reads CASSQDDGLVTGDTEAFF. DNA of the CDR3: TGTGCCAGCAGCCAAGACGACGGACTCGTGACAGGGGACACTGAAGCTTTCTTT.

The chain recombines TRBV10-3 with TRBJ2-1; 8 nucleotides agree with TRBD1. CDR3 length: 16 residues. V lost 6 bases and J lost 3; bases outside the gene matches: 10. Germline CDR1 is ENHRY and CDR2 is SYGVKD. The CDR3 region is CAISGSSGTGYNEQFF. Here the CDR3 DNA reads TGTGCCATCAGCGGGTCATCCGGGACAGGCTACAATGAGCAGTTCTTC.